Listed below are T cell receptor beta chains from one sample, sequenced in a study of cytomegalovirus exposure and HLA in healthy donors. The method was immunoSEQ multiplex PCR; TCRdb's version includes in-frame clones alone and lacks a portion of them. The table shows 200,000 to 300,000 clones, with 82% occurring only once. The specimen was PBMCs. Source of these receptors: a woman aged 35 to 49 in good health and CMV-seropositive. CDR3s include the opening cysteine and the closing phenylalanine or tryptophan. A D gene is named only where the DNA matches it firmly. The size entry is marked missing in some rows and otherwise reads once, few, many or a size class.

J gene: TRBJ2-1
D gene: TRBD2
clone size: -
V gene: TRBV4-1
CDR3 protein: CASSRYGLAANNEQFF
CDR3 DNA: TGCGCCAGCAGCCGCTACGGACTAGCGGCAAACAATGAGCAGTTCTTC

J gene: TRBJ2-7
D gene: -
clone size: -
V gene: TRBV7-2
CDR3 protein: CASSFMARTYEQYF
CDR3 DNA: TGTGCCAGCAGCTTTATGGCAAGAACCTACGAGCAGTACTTC

J gene: TRBJ2-2
D gene: TRBD2
clone size: few
V gene: TRBV5-8
CDR3 protein: CASSLAATSGGGTGELFF
CDR3 DNA: TGTGCCAGCAGCTTGGCCGCGACTAGCGGGGGAGGAACCGGGGAGCTGTTTTTT

J gene: TRBJ1-3
D gene: -
clone size: -
V gene: TRBV30
CDR3 protein: CAWSRSGTSGNTIYF
CDR3 DNA: TGTGCCTGGAGCCGATCGGGAACCTCTGGAAACACCATATATTTT

J gene: TRBJ2-1
D gene: TRBD2
clone size: -
V gene: TRBV29-1
CDR3 protein: CSVWTSGGNEQFF
CDR3 DNA: TGCAGCGTTTGGACTAGCGGGGGCAATGAGCAGTTCTTC

J gene: TRBJ2-7
D gene: TRBD1
clone size: -
V gene: TRBV12-5
CDR3 protein: CASGLVETGYEQYF
CDR3 DNA: TGTGCTAGTGGTTTGGTAGAGACAGGGTACGAGCAGTACTTC

J gene: TRBJ2-5
D gene: TRBD2
clone size: once
V gene: TRBV25-1
CDR3 protein: CASSGKAGVYRETQYF
CDR3 DNA: TGTGCCAGCAGTGGAAAAGCGGGAGTATATCGAGAGACCCAGTACTTC

J gene: TRBJ1-5
D gene: -
clone size: -
V gene: TRBV7-2
CDR3 protein: CASSLDRANQPQHF
CDR3 DNA: TGTGCCAGCAGCTTAGACAGGGCCAATCAGCCCCAGCATTTT

J gene: TRBJ2-3
D gene: TRBD2
clone size: few
V gene: TRBV10-3
CDR3 protein: CAIGQAGDTDTQYF
CDR3 DNA: TGTGCCATCGGCCAAGCGGGAGACACAGATACGCAGTATTTT

J gene: TRBJ2-1
D gene: TRBD2
clone size: -
V gene: TRBV7-9
CDR3 protein: CASSLVTSGLNEQFF
CDR3 DNA: TGTGCCAGCAGCTTAGTTACTAGCGGTCTAAATGAGCAGTTCTTC

J gene: TRBJ2-5
D gene: -
clone size: -
V gene: TRBV4-1
CDR3 protein: CASRKARGAETQYF
CDR3 DNA: TGCGCCAGCAGAAAGGCACGGGGAGCAGAGACCCAGTACTTC

J gene: TRBJ1-6
D gene: TRBD1
clone size: -
V gene: TRBV30
CDR3 protein: CAWTQGANSPLHF
CDR3 DNA: TGTGCCTGGACCCAGGGGGCAAATTCACCCCTCCACTTT

J gene: TRBJ1-5
D gene: -
clone size: -
V gene: TRBV27
CDR3 protein: CASSVGPGRMGPQHF
CDR3 DNA: TGTGCCAGCAGTGTGGGTCCAGGCCGTATGGGGCCCCAGCATTTT

J gene: TRBJ1-5
D gene: -
clone size: -
V gene: TRBV6-5
CDR3 protein: CASSPDTGSGQPQHF
CDR3 DNA: TGTGCCAGCAGTCCCGATACAGGGTCTGGGCAGCCCCAGCATTTT